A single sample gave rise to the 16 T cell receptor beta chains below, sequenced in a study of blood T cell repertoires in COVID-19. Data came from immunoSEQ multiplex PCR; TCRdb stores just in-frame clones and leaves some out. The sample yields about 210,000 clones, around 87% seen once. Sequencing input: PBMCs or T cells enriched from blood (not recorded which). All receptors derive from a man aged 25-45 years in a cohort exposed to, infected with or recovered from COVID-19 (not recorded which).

The CDR3 nucleotides are TGTGCCAGCAGCTTGTTTGAAACTAGCGGGAGAACCGGGGAGCTGTTTTTT. Amino acids: CASSLFETSGRTGELFF. V usage is TRBV11-3 and J usage is TRBJ2-2; 11 bases line up with TRBD2. V lost 3 bases and J lost 5; bases outside the gene matches: 8. CDR1 is SGHNT and CDR2 is YENEEA in the germline V gene. There are 17 residues in the CDR3. The complete variable domain, with remaining parts taken from reference TRBV11-3 and TRBJ2-2, reads EAGVVQSPRYKIIEKKQPVAFWCNPISGHNTLYWYLQNLGQGPELLIRYENEEAVDDSQLPKDRFSAERLKGVDSTLKIQPAELGDSAVYLCASSLFETSGRTGELFFGEGSRLTVL.

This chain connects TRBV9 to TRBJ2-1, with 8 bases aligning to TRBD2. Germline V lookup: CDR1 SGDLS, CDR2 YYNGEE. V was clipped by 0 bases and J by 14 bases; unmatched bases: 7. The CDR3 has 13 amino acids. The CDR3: CASSVEASGYEFF. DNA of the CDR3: TGTGCCAGCAGCGTAGAGGCTAGCGGGTACGAGTTCTTC.

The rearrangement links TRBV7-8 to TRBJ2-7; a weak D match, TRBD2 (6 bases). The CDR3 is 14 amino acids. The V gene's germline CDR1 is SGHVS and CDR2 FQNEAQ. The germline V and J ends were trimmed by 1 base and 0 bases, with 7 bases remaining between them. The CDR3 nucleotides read TGTGCCAGCAGCTTAGTGGGGGGCTCCTACGAGCAGTACTTC. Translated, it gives CASSLVGGSYEQYF.

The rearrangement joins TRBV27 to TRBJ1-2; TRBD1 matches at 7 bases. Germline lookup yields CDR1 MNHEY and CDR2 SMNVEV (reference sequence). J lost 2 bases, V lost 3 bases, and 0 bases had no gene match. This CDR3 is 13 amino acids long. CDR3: CASSFRGNYGYTF. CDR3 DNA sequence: TGTGCCAGCAGTTTCAGGGGGAACTATGGCTACACCTTC.

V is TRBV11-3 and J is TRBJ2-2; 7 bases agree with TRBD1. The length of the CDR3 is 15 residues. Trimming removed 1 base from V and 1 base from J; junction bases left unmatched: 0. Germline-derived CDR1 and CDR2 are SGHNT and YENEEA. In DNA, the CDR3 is TGTGCCAGCAGCTTAGGACAGGGGAACACCGGGGAGCTGTTTTTT. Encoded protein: CASSLGQGNTGELFF.

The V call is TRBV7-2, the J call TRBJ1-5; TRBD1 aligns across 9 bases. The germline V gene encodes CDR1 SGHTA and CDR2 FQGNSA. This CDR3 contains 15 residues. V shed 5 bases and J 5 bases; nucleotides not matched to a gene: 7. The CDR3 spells CASSPDRGGDQPQHF. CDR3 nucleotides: TGTGCCAGCAGCCCGGACAGGGGTGGGGATCAGCCCCAGCATTTT.

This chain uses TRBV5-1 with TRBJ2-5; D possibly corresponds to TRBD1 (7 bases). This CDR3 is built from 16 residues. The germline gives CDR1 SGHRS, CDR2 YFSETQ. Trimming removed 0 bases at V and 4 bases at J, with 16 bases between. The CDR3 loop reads CASSLDGGGVGETQYF. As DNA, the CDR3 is TGCGCCAGCAGCTTGGATGGAGGGGGCGTGGGAGAGACCCAGTACTTC.

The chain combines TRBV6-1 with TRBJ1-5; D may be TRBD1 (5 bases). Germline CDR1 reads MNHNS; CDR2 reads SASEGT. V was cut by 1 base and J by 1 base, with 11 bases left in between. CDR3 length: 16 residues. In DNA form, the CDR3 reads TGTGCCAGCAGTGAAGAGTTGACAGTAAGCAATCAGCCCCAGCATTTT. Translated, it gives CASSEELTVSNQPQHF.

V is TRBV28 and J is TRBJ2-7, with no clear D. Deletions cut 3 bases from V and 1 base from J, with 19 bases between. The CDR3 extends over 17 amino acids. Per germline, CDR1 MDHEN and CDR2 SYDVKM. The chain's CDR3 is CASSFWAATSYSYEQYF. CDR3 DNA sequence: TGTGCCAGCAGTTTTTGGGCCGCGACATCGTATTCCTACGAGCAGTACTTC.

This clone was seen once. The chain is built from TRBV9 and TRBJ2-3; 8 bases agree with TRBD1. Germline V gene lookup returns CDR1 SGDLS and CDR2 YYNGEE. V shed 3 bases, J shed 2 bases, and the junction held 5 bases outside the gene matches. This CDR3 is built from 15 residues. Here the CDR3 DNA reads TGTGCCAGCAGCGCCCTGGACAGGGACACAGATACGCAGTATTTT. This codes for CASSALDRDTDTQYF.

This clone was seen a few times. The CDR3 loop reads CASSSKGGVAGSSYEQYF. Here the CDR3 DNA reads TGTGCCAGCAGCTCGAAGGGGGGGGTAGCGGGATCTTCCTACGAGCAGTACTTC. The chain combines TRBV7-6 with TRBJ2-7, with 8 bases aligning to TRBD2. In germline, CDR1 is SGHVS, CDR2 FNYEAQ. Losses at the gene ends were 4 bases for V and 1 base for J; bases not matched to a gene: 15. The CDR3 has 18 residues.

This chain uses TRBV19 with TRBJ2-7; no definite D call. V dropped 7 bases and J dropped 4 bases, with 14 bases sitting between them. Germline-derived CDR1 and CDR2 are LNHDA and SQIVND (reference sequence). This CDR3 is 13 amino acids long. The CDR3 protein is CASTSDGEYEQYF. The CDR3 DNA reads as TGTGCCAGTACCTCGGATGGAGAGTACGAGCAGTACTTC.

CDR3 amino acids: CASSFPLESIDEQFF. The DNA for the CDR3 is TGTGCCAGCAGCTTCCCTTTAGAATCGATCGATGAGCAGTTCTTC. The gene calls are TRBV7-9 and TRBJ2-1; D is uncertain. Germline V gives CDR1 SEHNR, CDR2 FQNEAQ (reference sequence). This CDR3 region has 15 residues. Trimming stripped 3 bases from V and 8 bases from J, with 17 bases between.

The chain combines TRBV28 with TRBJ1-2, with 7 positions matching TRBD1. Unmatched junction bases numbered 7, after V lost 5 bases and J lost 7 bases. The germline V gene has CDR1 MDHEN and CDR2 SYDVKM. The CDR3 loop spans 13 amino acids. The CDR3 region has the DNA TGTGCCAGCAGTCAGGGGGTAAGCCGTGGCTACACCTTC. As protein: CASSQGVSRGYTF.

The CDR3 reads CASSGPTSGRNNEQFF. Here the CDR3 DNA reads TGTGCCAGCAGCGGACCAACTAGCGGGAGAAACAATGAGCAGTTCTTC. The V and J genes are TRBV9 and TRBJ2-1; TRBD2 matches 11 bases. V gave up 3 bases and J gave up 5 bases; unmatched junction bases: 7. The CDR3 loop spans 16 amino acids. The germline V gene has CDR1 SGDLS and CDR2 YYNGEE.

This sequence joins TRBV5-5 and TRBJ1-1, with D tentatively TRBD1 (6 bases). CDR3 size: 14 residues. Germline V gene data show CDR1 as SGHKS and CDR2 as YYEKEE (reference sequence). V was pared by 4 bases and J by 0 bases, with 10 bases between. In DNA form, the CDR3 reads TGTGCCAGCAGCAGCGGACAGATGAACACTGAAGCTTTCTTT. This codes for CASSSGQMNTEAFF.